The clone carrying this T cell receptor (beta chain) was observed at least ten times. The antigen is not known. From the RACE reads, TCRdb called clonotypes with MiXCR, one entry per CDR3 protein. The profile covers around 45,000 distinct CDR3 sequences, with around 3.6% appearing a single time and 5.6% taken by the ten largest. Time point meaning: healthy volunteer bleed at 6 weeks. The study extracted total RNA from unfractionated whole blood. The sample originates from a study of human T cells and chemical hapten exposure. Per germline, CDR1 MDHEN and CDR2 SYDVKM. The CDR3 loop spans 14 amino acids. V shed 6 bases, J shed 6 bases, and the junction held 11 bases outside the gene matches. Study outcomes and limitations: No shift was seen in TCRs above 1 in 1000 frequency with DPC sensitization.

The chain is built from TRBV28 and TRBJ2-7; the match to TRBD1 covers 7 bases. The TCR comes from a human donor in good health. Some clones in this sample may be carry-over from other donors' samples. Sequenced sample: whole blood. CDR3 amino acids: CASRGPEGATEQYF. CDR3 DNA sequence: TGTGCCAGCAGGGGCCCCGAGGGGGCGACCGAGCAGTACTTC. The full variable domain, rest sourced from reference TRBV28 and TRBJ2-7, is DVKVTQSSRYLVKRTGEKVFLECVQDMDHENMFWYRQDPGLGLRLIYFSYDVKMKEKGDIPEGYSVSREKKERFSLILESASTNQTSMYLCASRGPEGATEQYFGPGTRLTVT.